The rows below give T cell receptor beta chains drawn from one sample of a study of control samples from healthy donors and cancer patients. The assay was immunoSEQ multiplex PCR, and TCRdb's table has in-frame clones only and misses some. In the table there are over 85,000 clones, roughly 84% of which are singletons. The sample comprised PBMCs. These receptor sequences come from an older man with lung cancer. The CDR3 runs from the conserved cysteine through the conserved F or W. The order of the fields is CDR3 protein, CDR3 DNA, V gene, D gene, clone size, J gene. The D gene is left open where the match is weak. Rows give clone size only sometimes, using once, few, many, or a class for an expanded clone.

CASSPKNRGASSGANVLTF | TGTGCCAGCAGCCCGAAGAACAGGGGGGCTAGCTCTGGGGCCAACGTCCTGACTTTC | TRBV5-4 | TRBD1 | NA | TRBJ2-6
CASSEAGTHSNQPQHF | TGTGCCAGCAGTGAAGCCGGAACTCATAGCAATCAGCCCCAGCATTTT | TRBV6-1 | NA | NA | TRBJ1-5
CATSEPGQGALGETQYF | TGTGCCACCAGTGAACCCGGACAGGGGGCCTTGGGGGAGACCCAGTACTTC | TRBV24-1 | TRBD1 | NA | TRBJ2-5
CASSRGVRSGDEQYF | TGTGCCAGCAGCAGGGGGGTGAGGAGCGGGGACGAGCAGTACTTC | TRBV21-1 | NA | NA | TRBJ2-7
CASGLVFREDEQYF | TGTGCTAGTGGTTTGGTATTTAGGGAGGACGAGCAGTACTTC | TRBV12-5 | NA | NA | TRBJ2-7
CASSNQTGIYGYTF | TGTGCCAGCAGTAATCAGACGGGAATCTATGGCTACACCTTC | TRBV7-9 | NA | NA | TRBJ1-2
CASKGAQWGPGELFF | TGTGCCAGCAAGGGGGCCCAGTGGGGCCCCGGGGAGCTGTTTTTT | TRBV27 | TRBD1 | NA | TRBJ2-2
CASISSGRGTEAFF | TGTGCCAGTATCTCAAGTGGCAGGGGGACTGAAGCTTTCTTT | TRBV19 | TRBD1 | once | TRBJ1-1
CASSILQQDSGNTIYF | TGTGCCAGCAGCATTCTCCAACAGGACTCTGGAAACACCATATATTTT | TRBV9 | NA | NA | TRBJ1-3
CASRPRDRVYEQYF | TGTGCCAGCAGACCTAGGGACAGGGTCTACGAGCAGTACTTC | TRBV5-5 | TRBD1 | NA | TRBJ2-7
CASSLGRANTEAFF | TGTGCCAGCAGCTTAGGCAGGGCGAACACTGAAGCTTTCTTT | TRBV7-2 | NA | NA | TRBJ1-1
CASSLTATTYEQYF | TGTGCCAGCAGCTTAACAGCGACCACCTACGAGCAGTACTTC | TRBV7-9 | NA | NA | TRBJ2-7
CSVLRQEVSGANVLTF | TGCAGCGTTCTGAGACAGGAGGTCTCTGGGGCCAACGTCCTGACTTTC | TRBV29-1 | NA | NA | TRBJ2-6
CASTGEPYEQYF | TGCGCCAGCACGGGGGAGCCCTACGAGCAGTACTTC | TRBV10-2 | NA | NA | TRBJ2-7
CASSERQPNTEAFF | TGTGCCAGCAGTGAGAGACAGCCGAACACTGAAGCTTTCTTT | TRBV6-1 | NA | few | TRBJ1-1
CASSFPGLTNEKLFF | TGTGCCAGCAGCTTTCCCGGATTAACTAATGAAAAACTGTTTTTT | TRBV7-2 | NA | once | TRBJ1-4
CASARGDYEQYF | TGTGCCAGCGCCAGGGGGGACTACGAGCAGTACTTC | TRBV28 | NA | NA | TRBJ2-7
CASSQESSGYNEQFF | TGTGCCAGCAGCCAAGAGTCTAGCGGCTACAATGAGCAGTTCTTC | TRBV3-1/TRBV3-2 | TRBD2 | NA | TRBJ2-1
CASSPSVGWSQYF | TGTGCCAGCAGCCCCTCAGTAGGGTGGTCGCAGTATTTT | TRBV6-6 | NA | NA | TRBJ2-3
CASSQAPGGGSTEAFF | TGTGCCAGCAGCCAAGCTCCGGGGGGCGGGAGCACTGAAGCTTTCTTT | TRBV3-1/TRBV3-2 | NA | few | TRBJ1-1
CASSKRSLRPGYSNQPQHF | TGTGCCAGTAGTAAACGTTCTCTGAGGCCGGGGTATAGCAATCAGCCCCAGCATTTT | TRBV19 | NA | NA | TRBJ1-5
CASSPSGLQAKNIQYF | TGTGCCAGCAGCCCCTCGGGGCTTCAAGCCAAAAACATTCAGTACTTC | TRBV2 | NA | NA | TRBJ2-4
CASSWNPGRGNEQFF | TGTGCCAGCAGCTGGAACCCGGGACGGGGCAATGAGCAGTTCTTC | TRBV5-8 | NA | NA | TRBJ2-1
CASSARPGTSDLYEQYF | TGTGCCAGCAGCGCTAGACCCGGGACTAGCGACTTATACGAGCAGTACTTC | TRBV9 | TRBD2 | once | TRBJ2-7
CAIPGSGNTIYF | TGTGCCATCCCAGGCTCTGGAAACACCATATATTTT | TRBV10-3 | NA | NA | TRBJ1-3
CASSVGGSPDTQYF | TGTGCCAGCAGCGTCGGGGGGAGCCCAGATACGCAGTATTTT | TRBV11-2 | TRBD2 | NA | TRBJ2-3
CAIRAIRTEAFF | TGTGCCATCCGGGCCATCCGCACTGAAGCTTTCTTT | TRBV7-8 | NA | NA | TRBJ1-1
CASSSTGGGYGYTF | TGTGCCAGCAGTTCGACAGGGGGCGGCTATGGCTACACCTTC | TRBV27 | TRBD1 | NA | TRBJ1-2
CASSAVIAGANTGELFF | TGCGCCAGCAGTGCTGTAATAGCGGGGGCCAACACCGGGGAGCTGTTTTTT | TRBV10-1 | TRBD2 | NA | TRBJ2-2
CASSLDRATDTQYF | TGTGCCAGCAGCTTGGACAGAGCCACCGATACGCAGTATTTT | TRBV7-9 | NA | NA | TRBJ2-3
CASSKALLKNYTGELFF | TGTGCCAGCAGCAAAGCGCTTTTGAAGAATTACACCGGGGAGCTGTTTTTT | TRBV21-1 | NA | NA | TRBJ2-2
CATSDPGLSYNEQFF | TGTGCCACCAGTGATCCTGGACTGTCCTACAATGAGCAGTTCTTC | TRBV24-1 | NA | NA | TRBJ2-1
CASSSDRGGNTIYF | TGTGCCAGCAGCTCAGACAGGGGTGGAAACACCATATATTTT | TRBV7-9 | TRBD1 | NA | TRBJ1-3
CAWAMDRRYGYTF | TGTGCCTGGGCGATGGACAGACGCTATGGCTACACCTTC | TRBV30 | NA | NA | TRBJ1-2
CASSEVKGSPLHF | TGTGCCAGCAGTGAAGTGAAGGGTTCACCCCTCCACTTT | TRBV2 | NA | NA | TRBJ1-6
CASSPGGHTDTQYF | TGTGCCAGCAGCCCCGGAGGCCACACAGATACGCAGTATTTT | TRBV5-8 | NA | NA | TRBJ2-3
CATSQGVGEQYF | TGTGCCACCAGTCAGGGGGTTGGCGAGCAGTACTTC | TRBV24-1 | TRBD1 | NA | TRBJ2-7
CAIGRQGTGYNSPLHF | TGTGCCATCGGTCGACAGGGGACAGGTTATAATTCACCCCTCCACTTT | TRBV10-3 | TRBD1 | NA | TRBJ1-6
CASGLSVWADNYGYTF | TGTGCTAGTGGTTTAAGTGTATGGGCAGATAACTATGGCTACACCTTC | TRBV12-5 | NA | once | TRBJ1-2
CASSPFQGSADTQYF | TGCGCCAGCAGCCCTTTTCAGGGTTCTGCAGATACGCAGTATTTT | TRBV4-1 | NA | few | TRBJ2-3
CASSHLGTGAYEQYF | TGTGCCAGCAGCCATCTGGGGACAGGGGCCTACGAGCAGTACTTC | TRBV14 | TRBD1 | once | TRBJ2-7
CASSLGGRAAYGYTF | TGTGCCAGCAGCTTAGGGGGGAGGGCGGCCTATGGCTACACCTTC | TRBV7-9 | NA | NA | TRBJ1-2